This T cell receptor beta chain came from a study of shared clonotypes between healthy human individuals. All the donors were Caucasian adults who lived in Nashville, Tennessee. The CDR3 covers 16 residues. The V gene's germline CDR1 is SGHNT and CDR2 YYREEE (reference sequence). Deletions cut 3 bases from V and 4 bases from J, with 19 bases between. As regards this clone: The antigen is not known.

Study findings and constraints: Sharing across four donors was highest in naive CD4 (roughly 5%) and lowest in memory CD8 (roughly 0.4%).

Using immunoSEQ multiplex PCR, the repertoire was profiled, and TCRdb retains in-frame clones only, with some absent. The repertoire holds 2 million to 3 million clones, with approximately 93% as singletons. The rearrangement uses TRBV5-4 and TRBJ2-5; perhaps D is TRBD1 or TRBD2 (5 bases each). The receptor comes from a man younger than 30 in good health. Some clones in this sample may be carry-over from other donors' samples. The sequencing input was naive CD4+ T cells from PBMCs. Specified subset: CD45RA+ positively selected. The CDR3 region is CASSSGKGLTGETQYF. CDR3 bases: TGTGCCAGCAGCTCGGGAAAGGGGCTAACAGGAGAGACCCAGTACTTC.